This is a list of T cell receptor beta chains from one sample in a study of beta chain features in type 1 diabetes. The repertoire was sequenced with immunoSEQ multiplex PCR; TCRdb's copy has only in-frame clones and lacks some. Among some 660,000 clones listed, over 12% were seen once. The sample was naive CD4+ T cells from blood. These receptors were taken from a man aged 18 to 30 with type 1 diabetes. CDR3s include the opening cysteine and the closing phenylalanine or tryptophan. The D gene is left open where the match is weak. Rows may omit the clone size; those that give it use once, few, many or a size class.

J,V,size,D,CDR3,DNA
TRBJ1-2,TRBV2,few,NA,CASSKQGNLNYGYTF,TGTGCCAGCAGTAAACAGGGTAACCTTAACTATGGCTACACCTTC
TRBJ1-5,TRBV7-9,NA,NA,CASSTWDTNQPQHF,TGTGCCAGCAGCACCTGGGACACTAATCAGCCCCAGCATTTT
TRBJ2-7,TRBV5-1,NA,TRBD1,CASSSGTGSYEQYF,TGCGCCAGCAGCTCCGGGACAGGCTCCTACGAGCAGTACTTC
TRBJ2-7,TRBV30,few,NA,CAWRRTDSSYEQYF,TGTGCCTGGAGACGGACAGACTCCAGCTACGAGCAGTACTTC
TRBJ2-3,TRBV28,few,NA,CASSLSTTDTQYF,TGTGCCAGCAGTTTATCAACCACAGATACGCAGTATTTT
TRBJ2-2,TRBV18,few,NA,CASSPDSTGELFF,TGTGCCAGCTCCCCAGACTCCACCGGGGAGCTGTTTTTT
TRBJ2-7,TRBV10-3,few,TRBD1,CAIRDDRAGYEQYF,TGTGCCATCAGAGACGACAGGGCCGGCTACGAGCAGTACTTC
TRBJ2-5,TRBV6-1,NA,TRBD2,CASTVSGRFRETQYF,TGTGCCAGCACCGTTAGCGGGAGGTTTAGAGAGACCCAGTACTTC
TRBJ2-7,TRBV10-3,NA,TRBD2,CAISESGLAGTSHEQYF,TGTGCCATCAGTGAGTCCGGACTAGCGGGGACATCTCACGAGCAGTACTTC
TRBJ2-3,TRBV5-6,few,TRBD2,CASSPSSGGGTDTQYF,TGTGCCAGCAGCCCTTCTAGCGGGGGAGGCACAGATACGCAGTATTTT
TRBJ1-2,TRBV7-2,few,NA,CASSLLTLEVGYTF,TGTGCCAGCAGCTTACTGACTCTTGAGGTTGGCTACACCTTC
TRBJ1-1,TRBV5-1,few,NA,CASSLRAANTEAFF,TGCGCCAGCAGCTTGCGGGCAGCTAACACTGAAGCTTTCTTT
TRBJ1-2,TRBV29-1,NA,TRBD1,CSVERGQAAYGYTF,TGCAGCGTTGAAAGGGGACAGGCTGCCTATGGCTACACCTTC
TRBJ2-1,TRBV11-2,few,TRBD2,CASSPWLSGAGGPDEQFF,TGTGCCAGCAGCCCGTGGTTGTCGGGAGCGGGAGGGCCAGATGAGCAGTTCTTC
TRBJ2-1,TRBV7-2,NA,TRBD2,CASSLVLAGVGGPYNEQFF,TGTGCCAGCAGCTTAGTGTTAGCGGGAGTAGGAGGACCATACAATGAGCAGTTCTTC
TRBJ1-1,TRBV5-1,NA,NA,CASSLEPNTEAFF,TGCGCCAGCAGCTTGGAGCCGAACACTGAAGCTTTCTTT
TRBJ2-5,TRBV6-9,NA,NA,CASSLRWEEETQYF,TGTGCCAGCAGTTTAAGGTGGGAGGAAGAGACCCAGTACTTC
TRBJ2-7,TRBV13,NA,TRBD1,CASSRPTGHEQYF,TGTGCCAGCAGCCGACCGACAGGGCACGAGCAGTACTTC
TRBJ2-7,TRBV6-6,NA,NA,CASSYRPNQQYF,TGTGCCAGCAGTTATAGGCCCAATCAGCAGTACTTC
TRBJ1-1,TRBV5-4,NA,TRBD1,CASSGTGKRYTEAFF,TGTGCCAGCAGCGGGACAGGGAAGCGGTATACTGAAGCTTTCTTT
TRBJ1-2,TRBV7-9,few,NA,CASSLDGHGYTF,TGTGCCAGCAGCTTAGATGGTCACGGCTACACCTTC
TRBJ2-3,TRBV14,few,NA,CASSQFGGGPTDTQYF,TGTGCCAGCAGCCAGTTTGGCGGAGGACCCACAGATACGCAGTATTTT
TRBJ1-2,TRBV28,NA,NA,CASSLPGAASTYGYTF,TGTGCCAGCAGCCTGCCGGGGGCGGCCAGCACTTATGGCTACACCTTC
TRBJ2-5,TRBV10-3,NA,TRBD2,CAISDRLAGEVETQYF,TGTGCCATCAGTGATCGCCTAGCGGGAGAAGTAGAGACCCAGTACTTC
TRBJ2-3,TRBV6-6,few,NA,CASSTNKGSTDTQYF,TGTGCCAGCAGTACAAATAAAGGAAGCACAGATACGCAGTATTTT
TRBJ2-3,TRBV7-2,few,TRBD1,CASSLQGAGTTDTQYF,TGTGCCAGCAGCCTGCAGGGGGCGGGGACCACAGATACGCAGTATTTT
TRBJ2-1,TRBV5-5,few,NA,CASSFMEIEQFF,TGTGCCAGCAGCTTTATGGAGATTGAGCAGTTCTTC
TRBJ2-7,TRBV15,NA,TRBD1,CATSIPGTGLSEQYF,TGTGCCACCAGCATCCCCGGGACAGGGCTTTCCGAGCAGTACTTC
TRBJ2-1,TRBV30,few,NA,CAWSILPPYNEQFF,TGTGCCTGGAGTATTCTCCCACCCTACAATGAGCAGTTCTTC
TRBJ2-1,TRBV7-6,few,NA,CASSLVMADLQSWNEQFF,TGTGCCAGCAGCTTAGTTATGGCAGATCTACAATCCTGGAATGAGCAGTTCTTC
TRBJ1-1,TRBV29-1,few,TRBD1,CSARTGVTEAFF,TGCAGCGCCAGGACAGGGGTCACTGAAGCTTTCTTT
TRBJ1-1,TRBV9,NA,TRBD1,CASSVGVGQGRTEAFF,TGTGCCAGCAGCGTAGGGGTGGGACAGGGAAGGACTGAAGCTTTCTTT
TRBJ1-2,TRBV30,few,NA,CAWSVHHGYTF,TGTGCCTGGAGTGTTCACCATGGCTACACCTTC
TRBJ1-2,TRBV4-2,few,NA,CASSQERNLGYTF,TGTGCCAGCAGCCAAGAACGGAACTTAGGCTACACCTTC
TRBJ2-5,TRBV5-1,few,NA,CASSPTRLQETQYF,TGCGCCAGCAGCCCCACTAGACTCCAAGAGACCCAGTACTTC
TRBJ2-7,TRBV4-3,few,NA,CASSQDAGTYEQYF,TGCGCCAGCAGCCAAGATGCAGGGACCTACGAGCAGTACTTC
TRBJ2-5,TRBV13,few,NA,CASSLRRETQYF,TGTGCCAGCAGCCTGAGGCGCGAGACCCAGTACTTC
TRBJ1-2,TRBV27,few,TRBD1,CASSSRQGALFRNYGYTF,TGTGCCAGCAGTTCCCGACAGGGAGCCCTTTTTAGGAACTATGGCTACACCTTC
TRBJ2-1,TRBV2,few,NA,CASRPGTNEQFF,TGTGCCAGCAGGCCGGGAACCAATGAGCAGTTCTTC
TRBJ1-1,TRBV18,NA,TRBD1,CASSEGQTNTEAFF,TGTGCCAGCTCGGAGGGACAGACGAACACTGAAGCTTTCTTT